The present T cell receptor beta chain was sequenced within a study of blood T cell repertoires in COVID-19. Germline V CDR1 and CDR2: KGHSH, LQKENI. V was clipped by 2 bases and J by 10 bases, with 12 bases between them. The CDR3 totals 13 residues. Original processing notes: The assay estimated nucleated cells by amplifying reference gene primers. The method was immunoSEQ multiplex PCR; TCRdb's version includes in-frame clones alone and lacks a portion of them. The DNA gave D and trimming, while V, J and clone size come from that table. The profile covers about 200,000 clones, with less than 85% appearing a single time and around an eighth taken by the ten largest. This clone was seen just once.

The sample consisted of peripheral blood. This chain uses TRBV18 with TRBJ2-1; D not certain. The receptor comes from a middle-aged man who had recovered from COVID-19. In nucleotides, the CDR3 is TGTGCCAGCTCACCAGACCAGACTGGGGAGCAGTTCTTC. This sequence encodes CASSPDQTGEQFF.